One and the same sample provided the 30 T cell receptor beta chains below, sequenced in a study of blood T cell repertoires in COVID-19 (dated by TCRdb to 2018 to 2020). Preparation of the library involved the immunoSEQ multiplex PCR assay. TCRdb limited this immuneACCESS table to in-frame rearrangements with V and J called. A share of clones is missing; checked studies link under half to unresolved V genes, and the rest is unexplained. Recorded for this sample are more than 400,000 clones; roughly 88% of them occurred a single time. The ten top clones hold approximately 3% of the sample. Sequencing input: peripheral blood. The receptors were sampled from a human donor in a cohort sampled during active COVID-19.

The chain combines TRBV7-3 with TRBJ2-2; TRBD2 might be the D (6 bases). V was shortened by 1 base and J by 1 base, with 10 bases between the two germline ends. This CDR3 region has 16 residues. The V gene's germline CDR1 is SGHTA and CDR2 FQGTGA. The DNA of the CDR3 is TGTGCCAGCAGCTTAAGTGGGGGGATGAACACCGGGGAGCTGTTTTTT. Amino acid sequence: CASSLSGGMNTGELFF. The variable domain in full, with the rest retrieved from reference TRBV7-3 and TRBJ2-2, is GAGVSQTPSNKVTEKGKYVELRCDPISGHTALYWYRQSLGQGPEFLIYFQGTGAADDSGLPNDRFFAVRPEGSVSTLKIQRTERGDSAVYLCASSLSGGMNTGELFFGEGSRLTVL.

J is TRBJ1-1 and V is TRBV30; weak D call: TRBD1 (5 bases). Germline-derived CDR1 and CDR2 are GTSNPN and SVGIG (reference sequence). This CDR3 contains 14 residues. The V gene lost 0 bases and the J gene lost 2 bases, with 10 bases spanning the gap. The CDR3 protein is CAWSVQGANTEAFF. In DNA form, the CDR3 reads TGTGCCTGGAGTGTACAAGGGGCAAACACTGAAGCTTTCTTT. Combining the CDR3 with reference TRBV30 and TRBJ1-1 gives the whole variable domain SQTIHQWPATLVQPVGSPLSLECTVEGTSNPNLYWYRQAAGRGLQLLFYSVGIGQISSEVPQNLSASRPQDRQFILSSKKLLLSDSGFYLCAWSVQGANTEAFFGQGTRLTVV.

The chain uses TRBV5-4 and TRBJ1-3, with D unclear. Between the trimmed V and J ends, which lost 1 base and 0 bases, there was a span of 11 bases. CDR1 is SGHNT and CDR2 is YYREEE in the germline V gene (reference sequence). This CDR3 has 16 residues. CDR3 residues: CASSLISRSSGNTIYF. The CDR3 nucleotides read TGTGCCAGCAGCTTGATCTCGCGAAGCTCTGGAAACACCATATATTTT. The whole variable domain, filled in from reference TRBV5-4 and TRBJ1-3, reads ETGVTQSPTHLIKTRGQQVTLRCSSQSGHNTVSWYQQALGQGPQFIFQYYREEENGRGNFPPRFSGLQFPNYSSELNVNALELDDSALYLCASSLISRSSGNTIYFGEGSWLTVV.

The chain joins TRBV13 to TRBJ2-1; no reliable D call. The V gene's germline CDR1 is PRHDT and CDR2 FYEKMQ (reference sequence). This CDR3 has 15 amino acids. The V and J ends lost 1 base and 7 bases respectively, with 14 bases between them. CDR3 region: CASSLAKYPMNEQFF. Here the CDR3 DNA reads TGTGCCAGCAGCTTAGCTAAGTACCCTATGAATGAGCAGTTCTTC.

This clone was detected only once. The DNA for the CDR3 is TGTGCCAGCAGCGTAGCTTCGGGGAACTCCTACAATGAGCAGTTCTTC. It yields the protein CASSVASGNSYNEQFF. V and J are TRBV9 and TRBJ2-1; tentatively, D is TRBD2 (5 bases). The V and J ends lost 0 bases and 0 bases respectively, with 10 bases between them. CDR1 is SGDLS, CDR2 YYNGEE, per germline. The CDR3 runs to 16 residues.

This rearrangement joins TRBV4-1 to TRBJ1-5, with a possible D match to TRBD1 (6 bases). The V gene lost 0 bases and the J gene lost 5 bases, with 8 bases spanning the gap. This CDR3 spans 14 amino acids. Germline V gene data show CDR1 as MGHRA and CDR2 as YSYEKL. The DNA of the CDR3 is TGCGCCAGCAGCCAAGATAACAGGGATCAGCCCCAGCATTTT. It specifies CASSQDNRDQPQHF.

Only a few counts were recorded for this clone. The chain has TRBV4-1 and TRBJ2-7; 7 bases align to TRBD2. In germline, CDR1 is MGHRA, CDR2 YSYEKL. The CDR3 runs 16 residues. The junction had 10 bases not matched to a gene; V was cut back by 1 base and J by 4 bases. CDR3: CASSQAPPREIYEQYF. Written as DNA, the CDR3 is TGCGCCAGCAGCCAAGCGCCCCCGCGGGAGATATACGAGCAGTACTTC.

This chain joins TRBV19 and TRBJ1-2; 11 bases map to TRBD1. Unmatched junction bases numbered 8, after V lost 6 bases and J lost 8 bases. Germline assignment: CDR1 LNHDA and CDR2 SQIVND (reference sequence). The CDR3 extends over 14 amino acids. The DNA for the CDR3 is TGTGCCAGTAGCTCCGGACAGGGGGCTAAAGGCTACACCTTC. This gives the protein CASSSGQGAKGYTF.

The chain joins TRBV28 to TRBJ1-2; 8 bases agree with TRBD1. The CDR3 has 15 amino acids. Germline V lookup: CDR1 MDHEN, CDR2 SYDVKM. J was trimmed by 0 bases and V by 3 bases; bases with no gene match: 3. Here the CDR3 reads CASSLPGQANYGYTF. The CDR3, as DNA: TGTGCCAGCAGTTTGCCGGGACAGGCTAACTATGGCTACACCTTC.

This rearrangement joins TRBV5-4 to TRBJ2-7; 7 bases agree with TRBD2. The junction had 8 bases not matched to a gene; V was cut back by 4 bases and J by 7 bases. The length of the CDR3 is 13 residues. Germline-derived CDR1 and CDR2 are SGHNT and YYREEE (reference sequence). CDR3 region: CASSRGEAREQYF. As DNA, the CDR3 is TGTGCCAGCAGCCGGGGGGAGGCGAGGGAGCAGTACTTC.

The chain links TRBV28 to TRBJ2-7; TRBD1 aligns across 9 bases. V dropped 4 bases and J dropped 9; count of bases not matched to a gene: 19. Per germline, CDR1 MDHEN and CDR2 SYDVKM. The CDR3 loop spans 17 amino acids. The CDR3 sequence: CASSSQTKPGTGTWQYF. For the CDR3, the DNA is TGTGCCAGCAGTTCCCAGACGAAACCCGGGACAGGGACTTGGCAGTACTTC.

J is TRBJ2-1 and V is TRBV6-2 or TRBV6-3; D is uncertain. CDR3 length: 12 residues. Germline V gene sequence: CDR1 MNHEY, CDR2 SVGEGT. Trimming took off 2 bases at V and 10 bases at J, with 9 bases between the two ends. CDR3 sequence reads: CASSYTFREQFF. The DNA of the CDR3 is TGTGCCAGCAGTTACACCTTCAGAGAGCAGTTCTTC.

On this clone: One end of the junction varies from germline; a read error may be responsible. The chain couples TRBV6-2 or TRBV6-3 to TRBJ1-2; no definite D call. The CDR3 totals 11 residues. Germline V gives CDR1 MNHEY, CDR2 SVGEGT. The CDR3 sequence is CASSYSLGLHF. CDR3 nucleotide sequence: TGTGCCAGCAGTTACTCGCTGGGCCTCCACTTC.

The chain links TRBV11-2 to TRBJ2-5, with D perhaps TRBD2 (5 bases). Trimming left V 5 bases short and J 5 bases short, with 18 bases between. The CDR3 covers 15 residues. Germline-derived CDR1 and CDR2 are SGHAT and FQNNGV. The CDR3 reads CASSPGLVEWETQYF. DNA for the CDR3: TGTGCCAGCAGCCCAGGACTGGTGGAGTGGGAGACCCAGTACTTC.

This chain connects TRBV4-3 to TRBJ2-5, with no clear D. V was clipped by 1 base and J by 2 bases, with 14 bases between them. This CDR3 has 16 residues. Per germline, CDR1 LGHNA and CDR2 YSLEER. Written as DNA, the CDR3 is TGCGCCAGCAGCCAAGGAGTGTCGCGGAAGCAAGAGACCCAGTACTTC. Translated, it gives CASSQGVSRKQETQYF.

The chain combines TRBV12-3 or TRBV12-4 with TRBJ1-2; maybe TRBD1 (5 bases). The CDR3 spans 13 residues. V was cut by 4 bases and J by 7 bases, with 13 bases left in between. CDR3 bases: TGTGCCAGCAGTTCCCAGGACAACCTTGGCTACACCTTC. Translating gives CASSSQDNLGYTF.

The V gene is TRBV11-2, the J gene TRBJ2-1; the match to TRBD2 covers 7 bases. The CDR3 covers 15 residues. Germline assignment: CDR1 SGHAT and CDR2 FQNNGV. V lost 1 base to trimming and J lost 8 bases; unmatched junction nucleotides: 8. The CDR3: CASSLGDYSLYEQFF. As DNA, the CDR3 is TGTGCCAGCAGCTTAGGGGACTACTCTCTCTATGAGCAGTTCTTC.

The chain couples TRBV2 to TRBJ2-1; TRBD1 aligns across 10 bases. This CDR3 has 14 residues. Germline lookup yields CDR1 SNHLY and CDR2 FYNNEI. The trim removed 8 bases at V and 6 bases at J, leaving 7 bases unmatched. The DNA for the CDR3 is TGTGCCAGCGACGGACAGGGGGAGATCAATGAGCAGTTCTTC. Residues: CASDGQGEINEQFF. The whole variable domain, filled in from reference TRBV2 and TRBJ2-1, reads EPEVTQTPSHQVTQMGQEVILRCVPISNHLYFYWYRQILGQKVEFLVSFYNNEISEKSEIFDDQFSVERPDGSNFTLKIRSTKLEDSAMYFCASDGQGEINEQFFGPGTRLTVL.

This clone is a singleton in its sample. V gene TRBV29-1 combines with J gene TRBJ2-3, with TRBD2 matching over 16 bases. Trimming cost V 6 bases and J 2 bases; bases outside gene matches: 11. The CDR3 runs 18 residues. Germline CDR1 and CDR2: SQVTM and ANQGSEA. The CDR3 sequence is CSVPGTSGRAEFTDTQYF. CDR3 nucleotides: TGCAGCGTACCCGGGACTAGCGGGAGGGCAGAGTTCACAGATACGCAGTATTTT.

The chain has TRBV5-4 and TRBJ1-4, with 7 bases lining up with TRBD1. This CDR3 is 13 amino acids long. Germline V gene data show CDR1 as SGHNT and CDR2 as YYREEE (reference sequence). Trimming took 3 bases from V and 8 from J; bases not matched to a gene: 4. DNA for the CDR3: TGTGCCAGCAGCTCCAACAGGGGAGAAAAACTGTTTTTT. This encodes CASSSNRGEKLFF.

The rearrangement links TRBV30 to TRBJ2-3, with D maybe TRBD1 (6 bases). Germline assignment: CDR1 GTSNPN and CDR2 SVGIG (reference sequence). The V gene lost 3 bases and the J gene lost 5 bases, with 18 bases spanning the gap. This CDR3 has 15 amino acids. The CDR3 is CAWSPRGQRIDTQYF. The DNA of the CDR3 is TGTGCCTGGAGCCCAAGGGGACAACGAATAGATACGCAGTATTTT.

The rearrangement joins TRBV30 to TRBJ1-1; TRBD1 matches at 9 bases. With 8 bases clipped from V and 7 bases from J, the junction kept 8 bases outside the gene matches. Germline V gives CDR1 GTSNPN, CDR2 SVGIG (reference sequence). This CDR3 has 12 amino acids. The CDR3 loop reads CAIYRGLVEAFF. CDR3 sequence (DNA): TGTGCCATATACAGGGGGCTCGTTGAAGCTTTCTTT.

This clone showed up just once. This chain links TRBV2 with TRBJ2-7; D is perhaps TRBD1 (6 bases). Trimming removed 6 bases from V and 1 base from J, with 19 bases in between. The V gene's germline CDR1 is SNHLY and CDR2 FYNNEI. The length of the CDR3 is 16 residues. The CDR3 DNA reads as TGTGCCAGCAGCGACATTCTAACAGGGTTTTCCTACGAGCAGTACTTC. Its protein is CASSDILTGFSYEQYF.

In this sample, this clone turned up once. The chain carries TRBV5-6 and TRBJ2-6; perhaps TRBD1 as D (5 bases). Germline loops: CDR1 SGHDT, CDR2 YYEEEE. V shed 3 bases and J shed 0 bases, with 16 bases lying between them. The CDR3 is made up of 18 amino acids. The CDR3 coding sequence is TGTGCCAGCAGCTCCTCTGGGGCCCCCAACTCTGGGGCCAACGTCCTGACTTTC. Translating gives CASSSSGAPNSGANVLTF.

The J gene is TRBJ1-5, the V gene TRBV19, with D possibly matching TRBD1 (5 bases). The germline gives CDR1 LNHDA, CDR2 SQIVND (reference sequence). The CDR3 has 14 amino acids. Trimming shortened V by 3 bases and J by 4 bases, and 10 bases separated the two germline ends. CDR3 sequence reads: CASSIDSINQPQHF. The CDR3 nucleotides read TGTGCCAGTAGTATCGACAGTATAAATCAGCCCCAGCATTTT.

The CDR3 here is CAISGVSGEKLFF. As DNA, the CDR3 is TGTGCGATCAGCGGGGTGTCGGGCGAAAAACTGTTTTTT. The chain is built from TRBV28 and TRBJ1-4; D gene unclear. The CDR3 length is 13 residues. The germline V gene encodes CDR1 MDHEN and CDR2 SYDVKM.

The V gene is TRBV5-4, the J gene TRBJ2-1; possible D gene TRBD2, 6 bases. This CDR3 is built from 15 residues. Germline V lookup: CDR1 SGHNT, CDR2 YYREEE (reference sequence). With 4 bases removed from V and 10 bases from J, the gap between germline ends came to 21 bases. The CDR3 DNA reads as TGTGCCAGCAGCCCAGAACCACTAGCCAGACGGGAGCAGTTCTTC. Encoded protein: CASSPEPLARREQFF.

V gene TRBV11-2 combines with J gene TRBJ2-7, with D maybe TRBD1 (5 bases). CDR3 size: 12 residues. Germline V lookup: CDR1 SGHAT, CDR2 FQNNGV. V shed 0 bases and J shed 7 bases, with 7 bases lying between them. Written as DNA, the CDR3 is TGTGCCAGCAGCTTAGAGGGGCTAGAGCAGTACTTC. Protein sequence: CASSLEGLEQYF.

The chain employs TRBV6-1 and TRBJ2-5; 12 bases align to TRBD2. CDR1 and CDR2 from the germline V gene are MNHNS and SASEGT. CDR3 length equals 15 residues. Trimming at V came to 3 bases and at J to 5 bases, leaving 4 bases not matched to a gene. Here the CDR3 DNA reads TGTGCCAGCAGTGAGACTAGCGGGAGTATTGAGACCCAGTACTTC. Its translation: CASSETSGSIETQYF.

This sequence joins TRBV30 and TRBJ1-2; D possibly corresponds to TRBD1 (6 bases). The CDR3 consists of 14 residues. V lost 5 bases, J lost 5 bases, and 18 bases lay in between. Germline V lookup: CDR1 GTSNPN, CDR2 SVGIG (reference sequence). The CDR3 protein is CAWDLIKGVYGYTF. CDR3 bases: TGTGCCTGGGATCTTATCAAGGGGGTGTATGGCTACACCTTC.